This TCR beta chain was retrieved from a study of T cell repertoires in cytomegalovirus infection. V was clipped by 4 bases and J by 0 bases; unmatched bases: 15. The CDR3 runs to 18 residues. The germline V gene encodes CDR1 MNHEY and CDR2 SMNVEV (reference sequence). This clonotype has a count of ten or more. The antigen is undetermined. TCRdb recomputed calls from the reads with MiXCR, one row per CDR3 protein. The table lists under 600,000 distinct CDR3 sequences, more than 15% of them singletons. Study results and caveats: The cumulative frequency of public TCR beta families distinguished individuals who carried CMV together with the relevant HLA.

The source is a human donor in good health (CMV status not recorded). Some clones in this sample may be carry-over from other donors' samples. J is TRBJ2-7 and V is TRBV27; 7 nucleotides align to TRBD2. Sequenced material: CD8+ T cells from PBMCs. CDR3 loop: CASSSHVTASGLSYEQYF. The CDR3, as DNA: TGTGCCAGCAGTTCCCACGTGACGGCTAGCGGTCTCTCCTACGAGCAGTACTTC.